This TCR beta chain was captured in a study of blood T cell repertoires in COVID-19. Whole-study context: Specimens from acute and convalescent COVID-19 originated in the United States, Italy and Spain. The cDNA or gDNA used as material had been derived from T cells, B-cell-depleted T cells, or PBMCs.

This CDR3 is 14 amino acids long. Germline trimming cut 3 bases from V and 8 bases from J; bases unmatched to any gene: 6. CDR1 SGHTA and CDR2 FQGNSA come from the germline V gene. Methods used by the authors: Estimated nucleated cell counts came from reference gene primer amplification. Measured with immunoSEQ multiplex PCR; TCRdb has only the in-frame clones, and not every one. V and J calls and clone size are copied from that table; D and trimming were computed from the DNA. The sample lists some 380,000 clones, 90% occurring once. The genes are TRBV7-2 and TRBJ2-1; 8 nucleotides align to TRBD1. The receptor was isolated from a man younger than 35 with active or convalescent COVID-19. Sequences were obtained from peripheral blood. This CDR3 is CASSFETGVYEQFF. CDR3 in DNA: TGTGCCAGCAGCTTTGAGACAGGGGTCTATGAGCAGTTCTTC.